This T cell receptor (beta chain) was captured in a study of post-analysis software for immune sequencing data. As for the study in general: Recorded subtypes: relapsing-remitting, secondary progressive, progressive-relapsing; some patients unannotated. Study-level results: Pronounced co-clustering by F measure was evident among identically batched samples. Versus controls, multiple sclerosis patients showed significantly lower diversity (normalized Chao1). Among five TRBV segments more frequent in patients than controls were TRBV5-6, TRBV5-1 and TRBV20-1.

Note on this clonotype: The antigen is unknown.

Sequencing libraries made from TCR beta cDNA carried unique molecular identifiers. It was from roughly 1 to 10 million T cells that around 500,000 cDNA molecules came. TCRdb called the PCR reads again in MiXCR, with one record for every CDR3 protein. The sample has roughly 870,000 distinct CDR3 sequences, roughly half seen once. Germline V CDR1 and CDR2: SNHLY, FYNNEI. The CDR3 extends over 15 amino acids. V lost 9 bases and J lost 0; bases outside the gene matches: 2. This receptor was identified in a girl under 18 with multiple sclerosis. The genes are TRBV2 and TRBJ2-1; 13 nucleotides match TRBD2. Sequencing was carried out using blood. CDR3 in DNA: TGTGCCAGGGGGACTAGCGGGGCCTCCTACAATGAGCAGTTCTTC. It codes for CARGTSGASYNEQFF.